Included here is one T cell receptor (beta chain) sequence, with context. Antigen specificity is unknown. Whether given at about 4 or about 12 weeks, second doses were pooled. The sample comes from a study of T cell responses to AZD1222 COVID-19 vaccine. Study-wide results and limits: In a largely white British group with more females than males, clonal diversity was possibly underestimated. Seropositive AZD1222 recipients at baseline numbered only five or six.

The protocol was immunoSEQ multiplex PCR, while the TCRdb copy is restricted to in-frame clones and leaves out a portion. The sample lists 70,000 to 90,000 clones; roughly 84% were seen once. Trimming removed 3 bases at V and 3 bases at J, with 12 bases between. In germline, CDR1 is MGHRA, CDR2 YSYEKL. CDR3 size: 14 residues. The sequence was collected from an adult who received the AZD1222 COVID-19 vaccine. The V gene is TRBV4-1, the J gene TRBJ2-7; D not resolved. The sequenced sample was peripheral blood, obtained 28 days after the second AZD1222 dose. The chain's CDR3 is CASSHRQPGYEQYF. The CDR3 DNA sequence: TGCGCCAGCAGCCATCGACAACCCGGCTACGAGCAGTACTTC.